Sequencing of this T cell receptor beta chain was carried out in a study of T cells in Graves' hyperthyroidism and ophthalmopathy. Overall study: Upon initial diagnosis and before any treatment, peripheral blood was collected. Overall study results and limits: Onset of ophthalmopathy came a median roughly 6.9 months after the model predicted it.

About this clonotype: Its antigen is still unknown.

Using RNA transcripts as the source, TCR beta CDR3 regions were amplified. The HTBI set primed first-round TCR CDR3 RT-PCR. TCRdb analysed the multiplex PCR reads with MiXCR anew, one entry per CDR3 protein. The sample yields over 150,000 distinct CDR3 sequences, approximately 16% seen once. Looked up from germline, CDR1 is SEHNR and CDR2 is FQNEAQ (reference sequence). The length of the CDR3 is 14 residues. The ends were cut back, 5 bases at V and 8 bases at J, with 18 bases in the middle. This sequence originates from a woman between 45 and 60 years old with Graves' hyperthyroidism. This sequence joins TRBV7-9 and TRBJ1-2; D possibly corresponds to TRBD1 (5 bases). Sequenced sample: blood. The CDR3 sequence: CASSRGAQVGGYTF. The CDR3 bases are TGTGCCAGCAGCCGCGGGGCACAGGTCGGGGGCTACACCTTC.